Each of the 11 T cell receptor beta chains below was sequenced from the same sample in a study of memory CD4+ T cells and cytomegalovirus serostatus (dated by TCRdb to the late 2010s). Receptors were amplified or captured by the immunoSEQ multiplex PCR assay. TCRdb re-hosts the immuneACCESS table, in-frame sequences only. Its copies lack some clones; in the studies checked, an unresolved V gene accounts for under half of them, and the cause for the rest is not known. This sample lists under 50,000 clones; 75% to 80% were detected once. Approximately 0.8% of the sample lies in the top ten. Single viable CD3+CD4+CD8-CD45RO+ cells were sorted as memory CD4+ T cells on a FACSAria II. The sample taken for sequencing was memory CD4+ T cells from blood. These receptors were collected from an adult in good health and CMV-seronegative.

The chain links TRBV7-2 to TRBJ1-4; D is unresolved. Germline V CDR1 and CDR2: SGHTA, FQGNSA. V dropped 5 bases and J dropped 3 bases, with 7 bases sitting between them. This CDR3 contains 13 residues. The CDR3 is CASSLRANEKLFF. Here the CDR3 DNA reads TGTGCCAGCAGCCTGCGCGCTAATGAAAAACTGTTTTTT.

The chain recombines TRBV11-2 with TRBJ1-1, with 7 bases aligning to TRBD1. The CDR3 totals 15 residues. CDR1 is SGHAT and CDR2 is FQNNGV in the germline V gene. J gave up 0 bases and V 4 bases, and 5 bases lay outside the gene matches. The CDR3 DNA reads TGTGCCAGCAGCTGGGGGACAGAGTTGAACACTGAAGCTTTCTTT. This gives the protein CASSWGTELNTEAFF.

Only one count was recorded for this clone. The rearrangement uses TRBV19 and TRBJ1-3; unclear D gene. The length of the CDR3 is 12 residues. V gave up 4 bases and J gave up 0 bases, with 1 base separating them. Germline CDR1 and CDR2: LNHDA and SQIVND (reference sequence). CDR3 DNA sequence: TGTGCCAGTAGTAACTCTGGAAACACCATATATTTT. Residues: CASSNSGNTIYF.

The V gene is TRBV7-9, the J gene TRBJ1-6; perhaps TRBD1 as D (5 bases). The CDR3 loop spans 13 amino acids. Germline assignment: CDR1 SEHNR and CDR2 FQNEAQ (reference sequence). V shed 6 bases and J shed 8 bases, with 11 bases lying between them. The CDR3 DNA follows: TGTGCCAGCAGTCTAGACAGCTATTCACCCCTCCACTTT. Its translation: CASSLDSYSPLHF.

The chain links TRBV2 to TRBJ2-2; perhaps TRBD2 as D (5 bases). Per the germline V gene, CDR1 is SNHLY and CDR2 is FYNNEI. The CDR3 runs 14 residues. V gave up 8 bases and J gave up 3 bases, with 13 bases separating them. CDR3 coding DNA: TGTGCCAGCTCGGGAACGCGGCACACCGGGGAGCTGTTTTTT. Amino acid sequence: CASSGTRHTGELFF. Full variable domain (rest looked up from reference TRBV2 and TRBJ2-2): EPEVTQTPSHQVTQMGQEVILRCVPISNHLYFYWYRQILGQKVEFLVSFYNNEISEKSEIFDDQFSVERPDGSNFTLKIRSTKLEDSAMYFCASSGTRHTGELFFGEGSRLTVL.

In DNA form, the CDR3 reads TGTGCCAGCAGCAAAGGGGGCGGCTATGGCTACACCTTC. It encodes CASSKGGGYGYTF. The V gene is TRBV21-1, the J gene TRBJ1-2; TRBD1 reflects the table's D call only, with no check against the DNA. TRBV21-1 is labeled a pseudogene. There are 13 residues in the CDR3.

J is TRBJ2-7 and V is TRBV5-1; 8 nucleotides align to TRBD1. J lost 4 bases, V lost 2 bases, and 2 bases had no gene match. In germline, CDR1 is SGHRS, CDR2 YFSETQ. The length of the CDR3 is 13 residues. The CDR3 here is CASSFTGGYEQYF. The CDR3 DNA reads TGCGCCAGCAGCTTTACAGGGGGGTACGAGCAGTACTTC.

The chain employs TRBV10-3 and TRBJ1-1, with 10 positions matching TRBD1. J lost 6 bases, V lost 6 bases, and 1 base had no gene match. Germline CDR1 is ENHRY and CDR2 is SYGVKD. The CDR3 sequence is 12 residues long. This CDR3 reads CAISGTGAEAFF. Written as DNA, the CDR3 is TGTGCCATCAGCGGGACAGGGGCTGAAGCTTTCTTT.

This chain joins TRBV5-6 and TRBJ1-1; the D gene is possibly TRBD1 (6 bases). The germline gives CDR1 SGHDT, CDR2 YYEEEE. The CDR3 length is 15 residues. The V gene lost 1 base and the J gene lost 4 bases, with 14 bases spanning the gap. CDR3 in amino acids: CASSLRGQGTTEAFF. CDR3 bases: TGTGCCAGCAGCTTGAGGGGCCAGGGGACCACTGAAGCTTTCTTT.

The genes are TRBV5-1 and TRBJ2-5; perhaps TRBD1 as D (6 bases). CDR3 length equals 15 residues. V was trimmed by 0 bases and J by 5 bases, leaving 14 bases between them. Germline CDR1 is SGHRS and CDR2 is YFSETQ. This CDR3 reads CASSLDDRILETQYF. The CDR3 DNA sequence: TGCGCCAGCAGCTTGGATGACAGGATTCTGGAGACCCAGTACTTC.

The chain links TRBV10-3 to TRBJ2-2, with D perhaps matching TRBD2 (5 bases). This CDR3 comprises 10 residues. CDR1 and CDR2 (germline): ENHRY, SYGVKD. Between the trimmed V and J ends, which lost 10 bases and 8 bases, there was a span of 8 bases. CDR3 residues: CATRGGELFF. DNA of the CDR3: TGTGCCACCCGAGGGGGGGAGCTGTTTTTT.